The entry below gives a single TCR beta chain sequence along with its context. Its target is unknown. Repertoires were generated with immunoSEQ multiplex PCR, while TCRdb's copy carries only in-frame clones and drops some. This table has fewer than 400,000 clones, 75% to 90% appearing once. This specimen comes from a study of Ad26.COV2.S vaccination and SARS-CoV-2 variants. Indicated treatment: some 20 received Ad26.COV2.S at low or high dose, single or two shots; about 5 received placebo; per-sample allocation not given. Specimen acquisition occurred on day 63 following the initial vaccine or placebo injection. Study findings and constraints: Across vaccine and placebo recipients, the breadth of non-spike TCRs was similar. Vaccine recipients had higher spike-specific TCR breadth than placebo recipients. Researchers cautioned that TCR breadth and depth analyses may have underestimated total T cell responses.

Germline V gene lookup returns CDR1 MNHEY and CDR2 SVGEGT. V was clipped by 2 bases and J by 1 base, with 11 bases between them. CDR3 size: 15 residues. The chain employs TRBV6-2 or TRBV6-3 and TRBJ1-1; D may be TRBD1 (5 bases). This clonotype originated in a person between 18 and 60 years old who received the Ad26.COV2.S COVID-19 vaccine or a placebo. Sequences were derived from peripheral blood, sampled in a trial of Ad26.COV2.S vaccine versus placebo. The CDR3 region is CASSYGGITNTEAFF. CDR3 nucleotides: TGTGCCAGCAGTTACGGGGGAATTACGAACACTGAAGCTTTCTTT.